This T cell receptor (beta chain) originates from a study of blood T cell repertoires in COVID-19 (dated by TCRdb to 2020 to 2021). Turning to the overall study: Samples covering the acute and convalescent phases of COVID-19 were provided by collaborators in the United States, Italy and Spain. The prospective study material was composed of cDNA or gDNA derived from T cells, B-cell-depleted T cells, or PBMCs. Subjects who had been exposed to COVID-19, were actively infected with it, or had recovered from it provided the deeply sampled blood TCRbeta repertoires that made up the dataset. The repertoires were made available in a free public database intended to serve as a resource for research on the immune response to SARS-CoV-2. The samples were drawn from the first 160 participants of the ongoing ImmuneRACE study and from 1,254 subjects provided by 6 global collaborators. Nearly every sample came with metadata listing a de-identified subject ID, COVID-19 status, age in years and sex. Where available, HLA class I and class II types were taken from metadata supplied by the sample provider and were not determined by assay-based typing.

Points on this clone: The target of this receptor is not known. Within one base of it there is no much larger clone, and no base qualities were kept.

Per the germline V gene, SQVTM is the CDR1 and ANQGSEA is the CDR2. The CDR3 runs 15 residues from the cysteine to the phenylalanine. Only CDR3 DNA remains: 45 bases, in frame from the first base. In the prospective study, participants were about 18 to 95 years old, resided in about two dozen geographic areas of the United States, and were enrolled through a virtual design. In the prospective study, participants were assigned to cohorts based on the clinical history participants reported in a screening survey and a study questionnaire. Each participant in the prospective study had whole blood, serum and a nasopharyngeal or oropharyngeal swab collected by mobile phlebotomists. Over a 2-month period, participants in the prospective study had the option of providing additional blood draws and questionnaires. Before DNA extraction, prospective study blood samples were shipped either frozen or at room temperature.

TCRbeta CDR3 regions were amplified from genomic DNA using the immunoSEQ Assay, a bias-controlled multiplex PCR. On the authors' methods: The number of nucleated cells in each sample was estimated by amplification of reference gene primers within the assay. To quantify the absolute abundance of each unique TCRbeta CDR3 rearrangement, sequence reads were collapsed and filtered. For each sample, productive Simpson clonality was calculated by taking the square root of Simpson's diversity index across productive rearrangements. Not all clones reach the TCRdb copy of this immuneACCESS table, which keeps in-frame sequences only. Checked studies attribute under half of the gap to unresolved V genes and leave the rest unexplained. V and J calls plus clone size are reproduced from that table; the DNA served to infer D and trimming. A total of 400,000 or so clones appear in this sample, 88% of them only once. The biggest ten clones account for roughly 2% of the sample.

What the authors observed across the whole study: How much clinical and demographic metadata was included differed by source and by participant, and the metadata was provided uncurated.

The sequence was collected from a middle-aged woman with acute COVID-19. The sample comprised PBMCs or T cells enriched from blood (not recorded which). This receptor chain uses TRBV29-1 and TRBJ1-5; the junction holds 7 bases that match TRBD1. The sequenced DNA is TGCAGGGATCTCGGGCTGGGCAGGGGGGATCAGCCCCAGCATTTT. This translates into CRDLGLGRGDQPQHF.